One sample yielded the 24 T cell receptor beta chains listed below, sequenced in a study of Ad26.COV2.S vaccination and SARS-CoV-2 variants. Data came from immunoSEQ multiplex PCR; TCRdb stores just in-frame clones and leaves some out. This table has 350,000 to 600,000 clones, about 89% appearing once. As to treatment: some 20 received Ad26.COV2.S at low or high dose, single or two shots; 5 received placebo; per-sample allocation not given. Day 63 after the first injection of vaccine or placebo was the sampling time. The input for sequencing was peripheral blood, taken in a trial of Ad26.COV2.S vaccine versus placebo. The receptors shown here come from a person between 18 and 60 years old who received the Ad26.COV2.S COVID-19 vaccine or a placebo.

The V call is TRBV7-8, the J call TRBJ2-5, with TRBD1 as a possible D gene (6 bases). Germline CDR1 SGHVS, CDR2 FQNEAQ. The CDR3 covers 14 residues. Trimming cost V 5 bases and J 5 bases, with 15 bases left between them. The CDR3 region has the DNA TGTGCCAGCAGCCCCCGCAGGGGTGCGGAGACCCAGTACTTC. It is translated as CASSPRRGAETQYF.

The chain has TRBV5-1 and TRBJ1-3; 7 positions agree with TRBD1. This CDR3 comprises 13 residues. Trimming cost V 5 bases and J 4 bases; bases outside gene matches: 3. CDR1 is SGHRS, CDR2 YFSETQ, per germline. The CDR3 DNA follows: TGCGCCAGCAGACAGGGGCAGGGAAACACCATATATTTT. Its protein is CASRQGQGNTIYF.

V usage is TRBV6-5 and J usage is TRBJ1-2; possible D gene TRBD1, 5 bases. Germline CDR1 is MNHEY and CDR2 is SVGAGI. This CDR3 spans 14 amino acids. The V gene lost 4 bases and the J gene lost 8 bases, with 17 bases spanning the gap. The CDR3 loop reads CASSSGPRRGGYTF. CDR3 coding DNA: TGTGCCAGCAGTTCCGGGCCCCGTCGGGGCGGCTACACCTTC.

The chain recombines TRBV7-9 with TRBJ2-1, with 7 nucleotides matching TRBD1. Germline V CDR1 and CDR2: SEHNR, FQNEAQ (reference sequence). Losses at the gene ends were 0 bases for V and 13 bases for J; bases not matched to a gene: 6. The CDR3 has 13 amino acids. Written as DNA, the CDR3 is TGTGCCAGCAGCTTAGCGGGGACAGTGTTTCAGTTCTTC. Encoded protein: CASSLAGTVFQFF.

Of note for this clone: At one of its ends the junction is not consistent with the germline gene, which may arise from a read error. V and J are TRBV5-4 and TRBJ2-7, with 10 bases fitting TRBD2. This CDR3 is built from 12 residues. Germline V gives CDR1 SGHNT, CDR2 YYREEE (reference sequence). The CDR3 region is CASSLEGTSVLF. CDR3 coding DNA: TGTGCCAGCAGCTTGGAAGGGACTAGCGTTTTATTC.

V gene TRBV19 combines with J gene TRBJ2-3; D assignment may be TRBD1 or TRBD2 (6 bases each). Germline CDR1 reads LNHDA; CDR2 reads SQIVND (reference sequence). The CDR3 covers 16 residues. V gave up 3 bases and J gave up 6 bases, with 19 bases separating them. The DNA for the CDR3 is TGTGCCAGTAGTATCGGAGGGGCAGGGGCCCAGGATACGCAGTATTTT. Its translation is CASSIGGAGAQDTQYF.

The gene calls are TRBV2 and TRBJ1-1, with D possibly matching TRBD1 (6 bases). Germline V gene data show CDR1 as SNHLY and CDR2 as FYNNEI. V lost 4 bases, J lost 0 bases, and 9 bases lay in between. The CDR3 totals 14 residues. The chain's CDR3 is CASSAGALNTEAFF. The CDR3 DNA reads as TGTGCCAGCAGTGCGGGGGCCCTGAACACTGAAGCTTTCTTT.

The rearrangement uses TRBV5-1 and TRBJ2-3, with D perhaps given as TRBD1 or TRBD2 (5 bases each). Trimming left V 4 bases short and J 0 bases short, with 18 bases between. The length of the CDR3 is 17 residues. From germline, CDR1 is SGHRS and CDR2 YFSETQ. CDR3 residues: CASSRRQGTSSTDTQYF. CDR3 sequence (DNA): TGCGCCAGCAGCCGGAGGCAGGGTACATCTAGCACAGATACGCAGTATTTT.

This rearrangement joins TRBV2 to TRBJ2-7; 8 nucleotides agree with TRBD2. CDR1 and CDR2 (germline): SNHLY, FYNNEI. The length of the CDR3 is 14 residues. V lost 6 bases to trimming and J lost 4 bases; unmatched junction nucleotides: 8. CDR3 sequence reads: CASRKAGATYEQYF. DNA of the CDR3: TGTGCCAGCAGGAAAGCGGGGGCCACATACGAGCAGTACTTC.

This clone appeared once. V gene TRBV6-2 or TRBV6-3 combines with J gene TRBJ2-1; maybe TRBD2 (6 bases). The germline V gene has CDR1 MNHEY and CDR2 SVGEGT. Trimming stripped 4 bases from V and 9 bases from J, with 16 bases between. The CDR3 contains 14 residues. The CDR3 nucleotides read TGTGCCAGCAGTTTCCCCCGCGGGGTTGCTGAGCAGTTCTTC. It translates to CASSFPRGVAEQFF.

V usage is TRBV6-5 and J usage is TRBJ1-2; the D gene is possibly TRBD1 (5 bases). The CDR3 loop spans 15 amino acids. Trimming removed 6 bases at V and 2 bases at J, with 16 bases between. CDR1 is MNHEY and CDR2 is SVGAGI in the germline V gene. CDR3 sequence: CASRERGRINYGYTF. The CDR3 coding sequence is TGTGCCAGCAGGGAGAGGGGACGGATCAACTATGGCTACACCTTC.

J is TRBJ2-7 and V is TRBV5-1; 7 nucleotides match TRBD1. In germline, CDR1 is SGHRS, CDR2 YFSETQ. With 3 bases clipped from V and 2 bases from J, the junction kept 2 bases outside the gene matches. The CDR3 is 13 residues long. The CDR3 DNA reads as TGCGCCAGCAGCTCCGGGACAGCCTACGAGCAGTACTTC. Amino acid sequence: CASSSGTAYEQYF.

The chain recombines TRBV28 with TRBJ1-4; D uncertain. Germline assignment: CDR1 MDHEN and CDR2 SYDVKM. V gave up 7 bases and J gave up 8 bases, with 14 bases separating them. This CDR3 has 13 residues. CDR3 sequence reads: CASTPRDREKLFF. The DNA for the CDR3 is TGTGCCAGCACCCCCCGGGATCGGGAAAAACTGTTTTTT.

This clone was seen a single time. The genes are TRBV5-4 and TRBJ2-7; TRBD2 aligns across 8 bases. Germline CDR1 SGHNT, CDR2 YYREEE (reference sequence). Unmatched junction bases numbered 8, after V lost 0 bases and J lost 6 bases. The CDR3 totals 15 residues. CDR3 region: CASSLGVSGEREQYF. In DNA form, the CDR3 reads TGTGCCAGCAGCTTGGGTGTTAGCGGGGAACGCGAGCAGTACTTC.

The chain recombines TRBV5-6 with TRBJ2-7; D is unclear. The V gene's germline CDR1 is SGHDT and CDR2 YYEEEE. CDR3 length: 16 residues. The V and J ends lost 4 bases and 7 bases respectively, with 24 bases between them. The CDR3 bases are TGTGCCAGCAGCCCCTTCGGACGGGTCCTTCTCTATGAGCAGTACTTC. Translated, it gives CASSPFGRVLLYEQYF. The full variable domain, its missing parts supplied by reference TRBV5-6 and TRBJ2-7, is DAGVTQSPTHLIKTRGQQVTLRCSPKSGHDTVSWYQQALGQGPQFIFQYYEEEERQRGNFPDRFSGHQFPNYSSELNVNALLLGDSALYLCASSPFGRVLLYEQYFGPGTRLTVT.

This sequence joins TRBV28 and TRBJ1-2; D remains unclear. The CDR3 sequence is 15 residues long. Germline CDR1 MDHEN, CDR2 SYDVKM. V lost 6 bases and J 2 bases, leaving 16 bases between the germline ends. CDR3 DNA sequence: TGTGCCAGCAGGCTCCACGGACCCATGAACTATGGCTACACCTTC. This sequence encodes CASRLHGPMNYGYTF.

V and J are TRBV10-3 and TRBJ2-5, with D hard to call. CDR3 length: 12 residues. V lost 0 bases and J lost 7, with 6 bases in between. Germline values: CDR1 ENHRY, CDR2 SYGVKD. The CDR3 spells CAISESIGTQYF. CDR3 nucleotides: TGTGCCATCAGTGAGTCGATCGGGACCCAGTACTTC.

V gene TRBV12-3 or TRBV12-4 combines with J gene TRBJ1-1; D gene uncertain. V dropped 6 bases and J dropped 5 bases, with 13 bases sitting between them. CDR3 length equals 13 residues. CDR3 residues: CASSTGGQTEAFF. In DNA form, the CDR3 reads TGTGCCAGCAGCACCGGCGGGCAGACTGAAGCTTTCTTT.

The chain employs TRBV13 and TRBJ2-6, with 9 bases fitting TRBD1. The CDR3 length is 17 residues. Germline V CDR1 and CDR2: PRHDT, FYEKMQ (reference sequence). Trimming removed 5 bases from V and 0 bases from J; junction bases left unmatched: 5. CDR3 sequence reads: CASSQGQGSSGANVLTF. The CDR3 DNA sequence: TGTGCCAGCAGCCAGGGACAGGGTAGCTCTGGGGCCAACGTCCTGACTTTC.

The V call is TRBV21-1, the J call TRBJ1-1. TRBV21-1 is reported as a pseudogene. This CDR3 is built from 15 residues. The CDR3 loop reads CASSKVPNGAFEAFF. The CDR3 DNA follows: TGTGCCAGCAGCAAAGTACCAAACGGGGCTTTTGAAGCTTTCTTT.

As regards this clone: The sample has other DNA sequences that encode this CDR3 too. The chain combines TRBV5-1 with TRBJ2-7; D is perhaps TRBD1 (6 bases). V dropped 0 bases and J dropped 4 bases, with 8 bases sitting between them. Germline CDR1 is SGHRS and CDR2 is YFSETQ. CDR3 size: 13 residues. CDR3 loop: CASSLARGYEQYF. The DNA of the CDR3 is TGCGCCAGCAGCTTGGCCAGGGGTTACGAGCAGTACTTC.

The genes are TRBV29-1 and TRBJ2-1; 7 positions agree with TRBD2. V lost 4 bases and J lost 4; bases outside the gene matches: 10. Germline loops: CDR1 SQVTM, CDR2 ANQGSEA. The CDR3 totals 15 residues. CDR3 bases: TGCAGCGTTGCGGCTAGCGGCTCCTCTTACAATGAGCAGTTCTTC. This encodes CSVAASGSSYNEQFF.

The V call is TRBV6-6, the J call TRBJ2-5; 8 bases match TRBD2. Germline CDR1 MNHNY, CDR2 SVGAGI (reference sequence). This CDR3 has 17 residues. The J segment lost 5 bases and the V segment lost 5 bases, leaving 16 bases of the junction unmatched. The DNA for the CDR3 is TGTGCCAGCAGTCCCCCGCGGGGGGAGCCTCGTTCGGAGACCCAGTACTTC. The encoded protein is CASSPPRGEPRSETQYF.

This chain uses TRBV4-2 with TRBJ1-2, with D perhaps matching TRBD1 (6 bases). V lost 7 bases and J 4 bases, leaving 7 bases between the germline ends. There are 11 residues in the CDR3. CDR1 LGHNA and CDR2 YNFKEQ come from the germline V gene. In nucleotides, the CDR3 is TGTGCCAGCAAACAGGGCTATGGCTACACCTTC. The encoded protein is CASKQGYGYTF.